These 27 T cell receptor beta chains originate from one sample sequenced in a study of cytomegalovirus exposure and HLA in healthy donors (dated by TCRdb to about 2017). Receptors were amplified or captured by the immunoSEQ multiplex PCR assay. For the multiplex PCR, a mixture combining 60 forward primers for TCR Vbeta segments and 13 reverse primers for TCR Jbeta segments was used. In TCRdb, the immuneACCESS table is reduced to in-frame sequences with V and J assigned. These tables do not hold every clone; where another copy was compared, an unresolved V gene accounts for under half, and the others remain unexplained. The sample's records list 95,000 to 150,000 clones. In total, the top ten clones hold around 4% of the sample. The sample was PBMCs. All receptors derive from a man younger than 30 in good health and CMV-seronegative.

The chain employs TRBV19 and TRBJ1-1; 7 nucleotides line up with TRBD1. Germline CDR1 reads LNHDA; CDR2 reads SQIVND (reference sequence). This CDR3 contains 13 residues. After removal of 5 bases from V and 6 bases from J, the junction contained 6 bases not matched to a gene. CDR3 loop: CASSRRGLPEAFF. The CDR3 coding sequence is TGTGCCAGTAGTCGAAGGGGGCTACCTGAAGCTTTCTTT.

The rearrangement joins TRBV19 to TRBJ2-6, with D hard to call. Germline V gives CDR1 LNHDA, CDR2 SQIVND (reference sequence). Trimming shortened V by 5 bases and J by 0 bases, and 5 bases separated the two germline ends. This CDR3 has 14 amino acids. The CDR3 region has the DNA TGTGCCAGTAGTTCTTCCTCTGGGGCCAACGTCCTGACTTTC. This translates into CASSSSSGANVLTF.

This chain links TRBV6-4 with TRBJ2-7, with TRBD2 as a possible D gene (5 bases). The ends were cut back, 0 bases at V and 2 bases at J, with 5 bases in the middle. The CDR3 is 13 residues long. The germline V gene encodes CDR1 MRHNA and CDR2 SNTAGT. This CDR3 is CASSDSSAYEQYF. The CDR3 DNA reads as TGTGCCAGCAGTGACTCTAGCGCCTACGAGCAGTACTTC.

The chain uses TRBV18 and TRBJ2-7; D ambiguous. The CDR3 length is 13 residues. Germline assignment: CDR1 KGHSH and CDR2 LQKENI. V was clipped by 4 bases and J by 3 bases, with 10 bases between them. The CDR3 DNA reads TGTGCCAGCTCACAAACAGTTATCTACGAGCAGTACTTC. As protein: CASSQTVIYEQYF.

The chain employs TRBV28 and TRBJ1-2, with TRBD1 matching over 9 bases. Germline CDR1 and CDR2: MDHEN and SYDVKM. The CDR3 runs to 15 residues. With 5 bases clipped from V and 8 bases from J, the junction kept 12 bases outside the gene matches. This CDR3 is CASSQPRGQGGGYTF. Here the CDR3 DNA reads TGTGCCAGCAGTCAGCCAAGGGGACAGGGTGGCGGCTACACCTTC.

The V gene is TRBV28, the J gene TRBJ1-2; D unclear. The length of the CDR3 is 12 residues. Between the trimmed V and J ends, which lost 6 bases and 5 bases, there was a span of 10 bases. Germline V gene data show CDR1 as MDHEN and CDR2 as SYDVKM. The CDR3 DNA follows: TGTGCCAGCAGCTCAGGATATTATGGCTACACCTTC. Its protein is CASSSGYYGYTF.

This chain uses TRBV7-2 with TRBJ1-5, with D possibly being TRBD1 (6 bases). The CDR3 consists of 14 residues. Per germline, CDR1 SGHTA and CDR2 FQGNSA. V lost 0 bases, J lost 4 bases, and 7 bases lay in between. In DNA form, the CDR3 reads TGTGCCAGCAGCTTAGCCAGGGGAAATCAGCCCCAGCATTTT. This sequence encodes CASSLARGNQPQHF.

The chain uses TRBV18 and TRBJ2-5, with 14 bases matching TRBD2. The J call may be mistaken, given a closer DNA end match to TRBJ2-7. The CDR3 has 17 residues. The germline V gene encodes CDR1 KGHSH and CDR2 LQKENI. CDR3 loop: CASSPGLAGGPSYEQYF. The CDR3, as DNA: TGTGCCAGCTCCCCCGGACTAGCGGGAGGACCTTCCTACGAGCAGTACTTC.

The V and J genes are TRBV6-6 and TRBJ2-3; the match to TRBD1 covers 7 bases. The CDR3 is 14 amino acids. With V trimmed by 2 bases and J by 5 bases, 4 bases remained unmatched. Germline CDR1 is MNHNY and CDR2 is SVGAGI (reference sequence). CDR3 protein: CASSYRGREDTQYF. In nucleotides, the CDR3 is TGTGCCAGCAGTTACAGGGGGCGCGAAGATACGCAGTATTTT.

V usage is TRBV28 and J usage is TRBJ2-1; maybe TRBD2 (7 bases). V lost 5 bases and J 3 bases, leaving 17 bases between the germline ends. Germline assignment: CDR1 MDHEN and CDR2 SYDVKM. This CDR3 has 16 amino acids. DNA for the CDR3: TGTGCCAGCAGTGGTGGAGGGGGGGCGATCTACAATGAGCAGTTCTTC. Its protein is CASSGGGGAIYNEQFF.

J is TRBJ2-7 and V is TRBV5-1; perhaps TRBD1 as D (6 bases). Per the germline V gene, CDR1 is SGHRS and CDR2 is YFSETQ. This CDR3 has 15 amino acids. Trimming shortened V by 1 base and J by 2 bases, and 13 bases separated the two germline ends. CDR3 in amino acids: CASSLIPGVAYEQYF. The CDR3 DNA reads TGCGCCAGCAGCTTGATCCCAGGGGTGGCCTACGAGCAGTACTTC. The variable domain in full, completed from reference TRBV5-1 and TRBJ2-7, reads KAGVTQTPRYLIKTRGQQVTLSCSPISGHRSVSWYQQTPGQGLQFLFEYFSETQRNKGNFPGRFSGRQFSNSRSEMNVSTLELGDSALYLCASSLIPGVAYEQYFGPGTRLTVT.

The rearrangement uses TRBV27 and TRBJ1-6; unclear D gene. Germline CDR1 is MNHEY and CDR2 is SMNVEV (reference sequence). Trimming removed 3 bases at V and 8 bases at J, with 8 bases between. The CDR3 covers 13 residues. Here the CDR3 DNA reads TGTGCCAGCAGTTTTCTGAGAGATTCACCCCTCCACTTT. It yields the protein CASSFLRDSPLHF.

V usage is TRBV10-2 and J usage is TRBJ1-5, with a possible D match to TRBD1 (5 bases). From germline, CDR1 is WSHSY and CDR2 SAAADI. The CDR3 is made up of 11 amino acids. V was clipped by 6 bases and J by 11 bases, with 11 bases between them. The CDR3, as DNA: TGCGCCAGCAGGGGGGGAACGTCCCAGCATTTT. It is translated as CASRGGTSQHF.

V usage is TRBV7-2 and J usage is TRBJ1-1; no firm D call. With 4 bases removed from V and 4 bases from J, the gap between germline ends came to 4 bases. The germline V gene encodes CDR1 SGHTA and CDR2 FQGNSA. CDR3 length: 11 amino acids. CDR3 sequence reads: CASSSLTEAFF. For the CDR3, the DNA is TGTGCCAGCAGCTCCCTCACTGAAGCTTTCTTT.

This chain joins TRBV9 and TRBJ2-5; 15 bases line up with TRBD2. The CDR3 runs to 18 residues. Trimming cost V 4 bases and J 1 base; bases outside gene matches: 8. CDR1 SGDLS and CDR2 YYNGEE come from the germline V gene. The CDR3 coding sequence is TGTGCCAGCAGCCTCAGGACTAGCGGGGGGGACTTCCAAGAGACCCAGTACTTC. Its translation: CASSLRTSGGDFQETQYF.

The V and J genes are TRBV15 and TRBJ1-1, with D tentatively TRBD1 (5 bases). Germline CDR1 and CDR2: LNHNV and YYDKDF (reference sequence). V lost 6 bases and J lost 0, with 11 bases in between. CDR3 size: 14 residues. The CDR3 nucleotides read TGTGCCACCAGTAAGGGGTTAATGAACACTGAAGCTTTCTTT. Translated: CATSKGLMNTEAFF.

This chain joins TRBV29-1 and TRBJ2-7; D possibly corresponds to TRBD1 (5 bases). This CDR3 is 14 amino acids long. Trimming left V 4 bases short and J 3 bases short, with 16 bases between. Germline V gene data show CDR1 as SQVTM and CDR2 as ANQGSEA. The chain's CDR3 is CSVGLRGRDYEQYF. CDR3 sequence (DNA): TGCAGCGTTGGCCTTAGAGGCAGGGACTACGAGCAGTACTTC.

The V gene is TRBV15, the J gene TRBJ2-1; no reliable D call. Germline values: CDR1 LNHNV, CDR2 YYDKDF (reference sequence). The CDR3 has 12 residues. The V end lost 5 bases, the J end lost 8 bases, and 10 bases lay between the germline ends. The CDR3 DNA follows: TGTGCCACCAGCCCCCGACTGGATGAGCAGTTCTTC. Its translation is CATSPRLDEQFF.

This chain connects TRBV5-5 to TRBJ2-1, with TRBD2 matching 12 bases. The CDR3 runs to 16 residues. V lost 3 bases to trimming and J lost 9 bases; unmatched junction nucleotides: 10. Germline assignment: CDR1 SGHKS and CDR2 YYEKEE (reference sequence). The CDR3 sequence: CASSSRLTSGSSEQFF. The CDR3 coding sequence is TGTGCCAGCAGCTCCCGACTGACTAGCGGGAGTAGTGAGCAGTTCTTC.

A word on this clone: Different DNA sequences within this sample yield the same CDR3. The chain is built from TRBV4-1 and TRBJ2-1, with D perhaps TRBD2 (6 bases). Germline lookup yields CDR1 MGHRA and CDR2 YSYEKL. The germline V and J ends were trimmed by 1 base and 5 bases, with 18 bases remaining between them. The CDR3 runs 17 residues. The CDR3 spells CASSQVPAGRPDNEQFF. The CDR3 DNA sequence: TGCGCCAGCAGCCAAGTGCCGGCGGGACGCCCTGACAATGAGCAGTTCTTC.

The rearrangement links TRBV11-2 to TRBJ1-2; weak D call: TRBD1 (5 bases). Germline V lookup: CDR1 SGHAT, CDR2 FQNNGV. The CDR3 contains 14 residues. V gave up 2 bases and J gave up 8 bases, with 15 bases separating them. The CDR3 here is CASSLRRQGEGYTF. The CDR3 coding sequence is TGTGCCAGCAGCTTACGTCGACAAGGGGAAGGCTACACCTTC.

This chain uses TRBV12-5 with TRBJ2-1, with TRBD2 matching 7 bases. CDR1 and CDR2 (germline): LGHNT, FRNRAP. V shed 6 bases and J 3 bases; nucleotides not matched to a gene: 11. The CDR3 has 16 residues. CDR3 sequence (DNA): TGTGCTAGTGGCCGATCCGGGGCGGGAGTCTACAATGAGCAGTTCTTC. Protein: CASGRSGAGVYNEQFF.

This rearrangement joins TRBV6-5 to TRBJ1-4; D is possibly TRBD1 (6 bases). V lost 6 bases and J 8 bases, leaving 13 bases between the germline ends. Per germline, CDR1 MNHEY and CDR2 SVGAGI. The CDR3 has 13 amino acids. Here the CDR3 DNA reads TGTGCCAGCAGGAACAGGGAGTTGGAAAAACTGTTTTTT. It specifies CASRNRELEKLFF.

The V and J genes are TRBV28 and TRBJ2-7, with 9 bases lining up with TRBD1. This CDR3 spans 15 amino acids. CDR1 is MDHEN, CDR2 SYDVKM, per germline. V shed 2 bases and J 6 bases; nucleotides not matched to a gene: 8. CDR3 in DNA: TGTGCCAGCAGTTTAACCGGGACAGGGTGGCGCGAGCAGTACTTC. This translates into CASSLTGTGWREQYF.

The CDR3 here is CATSPLGLDNEGQFF. The CDR3 DNA reads TGTGCCACCAGCCCCCTGGGATTGGACAATGAAGGGCAGTTCTTC. The chain carries TRBV15 and TRBJ2-1; tentatively, D is TRBD1 (5 bases). V lost 5 bases and J 12 bases, leaving 23 bases between the germline ends. The CDR3 extends over 15 amino acids. Germline assignment: CDR1 LNHNV and CDR2 YYDKDF (reference sequence). Full variable domain (rest looked up from reference TRBV15 and TRBJ2-1): DAMVIQNPRYQVTQFGKPVTLSCSQTLNHNVMYWYQQKSSQAPKLLFHYYDKDFNNEADTPDNFQSRRPNTSFCFLDIRSPGLGDTAMYLCATSPLGLDNEGQFFGPGTRLTVL.

The chain employs TRBV18 and TRBJ2-7; D unclear. In germline, CDR1 is KGHSH, CDR2 LQKENI. Between the trimmed V and J ends, which lost 0 bases and 4 bases, there was a span of 16 bases. The CDR3 totals 16 residues. CDR3 bases: TGTGCCAGCTCACCACCGGAGACGCCCATCGGATACGAGCAGTACTTC. It specifies CASSPPETPIGYEQYF.

This rearrangement joins TRBV2 to TRBJ2-7; D not certain. This CDR3 contains 14 residues. The germline gives CDR1 SNHLY, CDR2 FYNNEI. The ends were cut back, 6 bases at V and 0 bases at J, with 12 bases in the middle. CDR3 in amino acids: CASSGTAVSYEQYF. CDR3 nucleotides: TGTGCCAGCAGCGGCACGGCGGTCTCCTACGAGCAGTACTTC.